This is a list of T cell receptor beta chains from one sample in a study of shared clonotypes between healthy human individuals. Produced via immunoSEQ multiplex PCR; TCRdb's table is partial and in-frame only. The sample contains 2 million to 2.5 million clones, 85% to 95% of which appear only once. The source material was naive CD4+ T cells from PBMCs. The receptors stem from a man between 18 and 29 years old in good health. Some clones in this sample may be carry-over from other donors' samples. CDR3s include the opening cysteine and the closing phenylalanine or tryptophan. The D gene is left open where the match is weak. Clone size is given for some rows only: seen once, a few or many times, or a class if the clone is expanded.

>15|-|-|TRBV7-8|TRBJ2-7
CASSLGDHSSYEQYF
TGTGCCAGCAGCCTTGGGGACCACAGCTCCTACGAGCAGTACTTC
>15|TRBD2|-|TRBV4-1|TRBJ2-7
CASSREGLAGYEQYF
TGCGCCAGCAGCCGAGAGGGACTAGCGGGTTACGAGCAGTACTTC
>18|TRBD2|-|TRBV7-8|TRBJ2-2
CASSSRLAGGPEPGELFF
TGTGCCAGCAGCTCCCGACTAGCGGGAGGGCCGGAACCCGGGGAGCTGTTTTTT
>14|TRBD2|-|TRBV11-2|TRBJ2-7
CASTNITSGYEQYF
TGTGCCAGCACCAATATTACTAGCGGCTACGAGCAGTACTTC
>14|-|once|TRBV6-5|TRBJ2-7
CASSYLRGSYEQYF
TGTGCCAGCAGTTACTTGCGGGGATCCTACGAGCAGTACTTC
>12|-|-|TRBV28|TRBJ2-7
CASSQGQYEQYF
TGTGCCAGCAGTCAAGGACAGTACGAGCAGTACTTC
>16|-|-|TRBV6-1|TRBJ2-3
CASSEISGTSTDTQYF
TGTGCCAGCAGTGAAATCAGCGGAACTAGCACAGATACGCAGTATTTT
>12|-|-|TRBV28|TRBJ2-7
CASSVPLYEQYF
TGTGCCAGCAGTGTCCCCCTCTACGAGCAGTACTTC
>10|-|-|TRBV29-1|TRBJ2-5
CSVGVETQYF
TGCAGCGTTGGTGTTGAGACCCAGTACTTC
>13|-|-|TRBV5-1|TRBJ1-1
CASSFGLNTEAFF
TGCGCCAGCAGCTTTGGGTTGAACACTGAAGCTTTCTTT
>18|TRBD2|-|TRBV6-7|TRBJ2-7
CASSYSTTSGSQSYEQYF
TGTGCCAGCAGTTACTCGACGACTAGCGGGAGCCAGTCCTACGAGCAGTACTTC
>13|-|-|TRBV7-3|TRBJ2-1
CASSLFPGGEQFF
TGTGCCAGCAGCTTATTTCCCGGCGGGGAGCAGTTCTTC
>13|TRBD1|-|TRBV18|TRBJ1-1
CASSQQGATEAFF
TGTGCCAGCTCACAACAGGGGGCCACTGAAGCTTTCTTT
>15|TRBD1|-|TRBV2|TRBJ1-2
CASSYTTGKNYGYTF
TGTGCCAGCAGCTATACGACAGGGAAAAACTATGGCTACACCTTC
>18|TRBD1|-|TRBV5-1|TRBJ2-3
CASSSTAMRDSSPDTQYF
TGCGCCAGCAGCTCCACGGCAATGAGGGACAGCTCTCCAGATACGCAGTATTTT
>17|-|-|TRBV28|TRBJ2-3
CASSLRVGTRDTDTQYF
TGTGCCAGCAGTTTAAGGGTTGGCACCCGAGACACAGATACGCAGTATTTT
>16|-|-|TRBV6-5|TRBJ2-1
CASSSRWTALYNEQFF
TGTGCCAGCAGTTCGAGATGGACAGCCCTATACAATGAGCAGTTCTTC
>16|-|-|TRBV6-5|TRBJ1-3
CASSYPWTERGNTIYF
TGTGCCAGCAGTTATCCCTGGACAGAGCGGGGAAACACCATATATTTT
>16|TRBD2|-|TRBV4-1|TRBJ2-1
CASSQYSGSGYNEQFF
TGCGCCAGCAGCCAGTATAGCGGGAGCGGGTACAATGAGCAGTTCTTC
>18|TRBD1|-|TRBV2|TRBJ1-1
CASRRAPRGRAVATEAFF
TGTGCCAGCAGGAGAGCCCCCAGGGGGCGCGCAGTAGCGACTGAAGCTTTCTTT
>14|-|-|TRBV5-1|TRBJ2-7
CASSLPSGTDEQYF
TGCGCCAGCAGCTTGCCTTCAGGGACTGACGAGCAGTACTTC
>13|-|-|TRBV18|TRBJ1-1
CASTASTNTEAFF
TGTGCCAGTACCGCGAGTACGAACACTGAAGCTTTCTTT
>14|-|-|TRBV4-2|TRBJ2-7
CASSQDLLTYEQYF
TGTGCCAGCAGCCAAGATCTACTAACCTACGAGCAGTACTTC
>14|-|once|TRBV7-9|TRBJ2-7
CASSAGRTSYEQYF
TGTGCCAGCAGCGCCGGTCGGACCTCCTACGAGCAGTACTTC
>18|-|-|TRBV27|TRBJ2-1
CASSRGYVVGPLHNEQFF
TGTGCCAGCAGCCGAGGGTATGTCGTCGGCCCCCTACACAATGAGCAGTTCTTC
>16|TRBD2|-|TRBV6-4|TRBJ2-1
CASSRTGASGTNEQFF
TGTGCCAGCAGTCGCACAGGGGCTAGCGGGACAAATGAGCAGTTCTTC
>15|-|-|TRBV5-1|TRBJ2-7
CASSLAPETAYEQYF
TGCGCCAGCAGCTTGGCCCCAGAAACCGCCTACGAGCAGTACTTC
>13|-|-|TRBV29-1|TRBJ2-2
CSVEANTNGELFF
TGCAGCGTTGAGGCTAATACCAACGGGGAGCTGTTTTTT
>15|TRBD2|-|TRBV6-5|TRBJ2-7
CASSYSISGSYEQYF
TGTGCCAGCAGTTACTCGATTAGCGGGAGCTACGAGCAGTACTTC
>14|TRBD1|-|TRBV7-2|TRBJ2-7
CASSPGTGPYEQYF
TGTGCCAGCAGCCCAGGGACAGGCCCCTACGAGCAGTACTTC
>14|TRBD1|-|TRBV2|TRBJ1-5
CASSERDRNQPQHF
TGTGCCAGCAGTGAAAGGGACAGGAATCAGCCCCAGCATTTT
>12|-|-|TRBV6-6|TRBJ2-7
CASSYQPREQYF
TGTGCCAGCAGTTACCAACCTAGAGAGCAGTACTTC
>18|TRBD1|-|TRBV28|TRBJ2-3
CASSYPIDRDRRTDTQYF
TGTGCCAGCAGTTATCCTATCGACCGGGACAGACGCACAGATACGCAGTATTTT
>14|-|-|TRBV19|TRBJ2-3
CASTDRGPTDTQYF
TGTGCCAGTACGGACCGGGGACCCACAGATACGCAGTATTTT
>14|-|-|TRBV5-1|TRBJ1-1
CASSLSTENTEAFF
TGCGCCAGCAGCTTGAGTACAGAGAACACTGAAGCTTTCTTT
>17|TRBD2|-|TRBV18|TRBJ2-7
CASSLSTALAGGGEQYF
TGTGCCAGCTCACTCTCCACGGCCCTAGCGGGAGGGGGCGAGCAGTACTTC
>14|-|-|TRBV5-8|TRBJ1-1
CASSFQGRVTEAFF
TGTGCCAGCAGTTTCCAGGGAAGGGTCACTGAAGCTTTCTTT
>18|-|once|TRBV27|TRBJ1-1
CASSLSKGLHGRNTEAFF
TGTGCCAGCAGTTTATCGAAAGGGCTTCACGGGCGGAACACTGAAGCTTTCTTT
>15|-|-|TRBV6-6|TRBJ1-3
CASSYGRAPGNTIYF
TGTGCCAGCAGTTACGGGCGGGCCCCTGGAAACACCATATATTTT
>14|-|-|TRBV6-6|TRBJ1-5
CASRTGGVGQPQHF
TGTGCCAGCAGGACGGGGGGGGTGGGCCAGCCCCAGCATTTT
>15|-|-|TRBV27|TRBJ1-4
CASSHRRPGGEKLFF
TGTGCCAGCAGTCACAGGAGACCCGGGGGTGAAAAACTGTTTTTT
>12|TRBD2|-|TRBV29-1|TRBJ2-1
CSGGGGNNEQFF
TGCAGCGGTGGGGGGGGAAACAATGAGCAGTTCTTC
>16|-|-|TRBV19|TRBJ1-1
CATQTGRVPLNTEAFF
TGTGCCACCCAAACGGGGAGGGTTCCCTTGAACACTGAAGCTTTCTTT
>15|-|-|TRBV4-1|TRBJ2-3
CASSKQGSSTDTQYF
TGCGCCAGCAGCAAACAGGGTTCTAGCACAGATACGCAGTATTTT
>18|TRBD1|-|TRBV30|TRBJ1-5
CAWSDVDNKGGRRPPQHF
TGTGCCTGGAGTGATGTGGATAACAAAGGGGGCAGGCGCCCGCCCCAGCATTTT
>12|-|-|TRBV14|TRBJ1-2
CASSQGKGGYTF
TGTGCCAGCAGCCAAGGTAAAGGCGGCTACACCTTC
>14|TRBD1|once|TRBV18|TRBJ1-2
CASSSGTGGHGYTF
TGTGCCAGCTCATCCGGGACAGGGGGGCATGGCTACACCTTC
>13|-|once|TRBV27|TRBJ2-1
CASSHHMIYEQFF
TGTGCCAGCAGTCATCACATGATCTATGAGCAGTTCTTC
>14|TRBD1|once|TRBV6-1|TRBJ2-5
CASTQGTVQETQYF
TGTGCCAGCACCCAAGGGACAGTCCAAGAGACCCAGTACTTC
>14|-|-|TRBV5-6|TRBJ2-7
CASSLGLRVYEQYF
TGTGCCAGCAGCTTGGGCTTGCGGGTGTACGAGCAGTACTTC
>13|-|-|TRBV5-1|TRBJ2-7
CASSKDGTYEQYF
TGCGCCAGCAGCAAAGACGGGACCTACGAGCAGTACTTC